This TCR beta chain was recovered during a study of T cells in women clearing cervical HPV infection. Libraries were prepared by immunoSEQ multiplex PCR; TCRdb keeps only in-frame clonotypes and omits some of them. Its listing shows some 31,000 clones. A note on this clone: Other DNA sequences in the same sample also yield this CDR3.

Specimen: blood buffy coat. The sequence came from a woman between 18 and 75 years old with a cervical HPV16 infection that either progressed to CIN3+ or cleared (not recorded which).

CDR3 loop: CASSDLGERNTIYF. CDR3 bases read: TGTGCCAGCAGTGACCTCGGGGAAAGGAACACC. This chain uses TRBV2 with TRBJ1-3, with D unresolved. The read halts 3 residues ahead of the CDR3 end, with the missing end drawn from the germline J gene. CDR1 is SNHLY, CDR2 FYNNEI, per germline. V lost 3 bases and J lost 7, with 13 bases in between. The CDR3 runs 14 residues.